The rows below give T cell receptor beta chains drawn from one sample of a study of T cells in Graves' hyperthyroidism and ophthalmopathy. Via MiXCR, TCRdb re-called the multiplex PCR reads, giving one row per CDR3 protein. The sample contains a few hundred thousand distinct CDR3 sequences, less than 25% of which appear only once. The specimen sequenced was blood. These receptors came from a man aged 18 to 30 with Graves' hyperthyroidism. CDR3s include the opening cysteine and the closing phenylalanine or tryptophan. A D gene is named only where the DNA matches it firmly. Clone size, where shown, is once, few, many, or a class for clones that have expanded.

>many|TRBV28|TRBJ2-7|NA
TGTGCCAGCGGATCAGGCGAGCAGTACTTC
CASGSGEQYF
>many|TRBV2|TRBJ1-5|NA
TGTGCCAGCAGTGAAGACCGGGTGTGGGGAAACAATCAGCCCCAGCATTTT
CASSEDRVWGNNQPQHF
>many|TRBV20-1|TRBJ2-7|NA
TGCAGTGCTAGGGGGCGTCCCTACGAGCAGTACTTC
CSARGRPYEQYF
>NA|TRBV20-1|TRBJ2-4|NA
TGCAGTGCTAGAGATAGGCCAGCCACTTCCAAAAACATTCAGTACTTC
CSARDRPATSKNIQYF
>many|TRBV12-3/TRBV12-4|TRBJ2-2|NA
TGTGCCAGCGGGGACACCAACACCGGGGAGCTGTTTTTT
CASGDTNTGELFF
>NA|TRBV30|TRBJ1-2|NA
TGTGCCTGGAGTGAAATAACAGTCAACTATGGCTACACCTTC
CAWSEITVNYGYTF
>many|TRBV11-2|TRBJ2-7|NA
TGTGCCAGCAGCTTTAGTGGGAACTACGAGCAGTACTTC
CASSFSGNYEQYF
>few|TRBV6-2/TRBV6-3|TRBJ1-1|NA
TGTGCCAGCAGTTACTGGGGACCCTCGAACACTGAAGCTTTCTTT
CASSYWGPSNTEAFF
>NA|TRBV28|TRBJ1-5|NA
TGTGCCAGCAGTTCGCCCAACCCAGGGAGTCAGCCCCAGCATTTT
CASSSPNPGSQPQHF
>many|TRBV6-1|TRBJ1-5|TRBD1
TGTGCCACTAAGGGGGCGAGCGGTCTTAATCAGCCCCAGCATTTT
CATKGASGLNQPQHF
>NA|TRBV6-5|TRBJ2-5|NA
TGTGCCAGCAGTCACGAGCCAGGGGAGACCCAGTACTTC
CASSHEPGETQYF
>NA|TRBV14|TRBJ1-1|NA
TGTGCCAGCAGCCCCTCCGGGACACCTATTAAGGGCGCTGAAGCTTTCTTT
CASSPSGTPIKGAEAFF
>few|TRBV6-5|TRBJ2-7|NA
TGTGCCAGCAGTTCGGACCTAGGGGGGTCCTACGAGCAGTACTTC
CASSSDLGGSYEQYF
>many|TRBV12-3/TRBV12-4|TRBJ1-2|NA
TGTGCCAGCAGTTTTGACGGGGGCGCGCCCTATGGCTACACCTTC
CASSFDGGAPYGYTF
>many|TRBV2|TRBJ2-7|TRBD1
TGTGCCAGCAGTGAATCCAGGGGGCTCGATATTCCAAGCTACGAGCAGTACTTC
CASSESRGLDIPSYEQYF
>many|TRBV6-1|TRBJ2-5|NA
TGTGCCAGCGAGGGACCACAAGAGACCCAGTACTTC
CASEGPQETQYF
>many|TRBV2|TRBJ1-2|NA
TGTGCCAGCAGTGATGAGGGATCTCATCCGGCTAACTATGGCTACACCTTC
CASSDEGSHPANYGYTF
>many|TRBV20-1|TRBJ1-1|NA
TGCAGTGCTAGAGAAGTTGAAGCTTTCTTT
CSAREVEAFF
>few|TRBV27|TRBJ2-5|TRBD1
TGTGCCAGCAGTACATACAGGGGCCAAGAGACCCAGTACTTC
CASSTYRGQETQYF
>many|TRBV12-3/TRBV12-4|TRBJ2-2|NA
TGTGCCAGCAGTTTGAAGCCCAACACCGGGGAGCTGTTTTTT
CASSLKPNTGELFF
>few|TRBV29-1|TRBJ1-5|TRBD1
TGCAGCGCTGGGACAGGGGGCAGTCAGCCCCAGCATTTT
CSAGTGGSQPQHF
>many|TRBV2|TRBJ1-5|NA
TGTGCCAGCAGTGTTGGGGCAGGAACTAATCAGCCCCAGCATTTT
CASSVGAGTNQPQHF
>many|TRBV19|TRBJ1-1|TRBD1
TGTGCCAGTATCGCAACAGGGGGCAGTTATACTGAAGCTTTCTTT
CASIATGGSYTEAFF
>few|TRBV6-1|TRBJ2-4|NA
TGTGCCAGCAGTGTCACCGGACGGAGGGACATTCAGTACTTC
CASSVTGRRDIQYF
>many|TRBV28|TRBJ2-2|NA
TGTGCCAGCCCCCCATCAAACACCGGGGAGCTGTTTTTT
CASPPSNTGELFF
>many|TRBV4-2|TRBJ2-5|NA
TGTGCCAGCAGCCCTTCGGGCGAAGGGGTGACCCAGTACTTC
CASSPSGEGVTQYF
>many|TRBV28|TRBJ1-1|NA
TGTGCCAGCAGTTTTCGCAGGCCCCTCCCTGAAGCTTTCTTT
CASSFRRPLPEAFF
>many|TRBV9|TRBJ1-2|TRBD1
TGTGCCAGCAGCGTACAGGGGGCCGACTATGGCTACACCTTC
CASSVQGADYGYTF
>many|TRBV6-5|TRBJ1-3|NA
TGTGCCAGTGGGTTGCCGGTGGACACCATATATTTT
CASGLPVDTIYF
>many|TRBV9|TRBJ2-5|TRBD2
TGTGCCAGCAGCGTAATGGGAGGGGCAGGAGAAGAGACCCAGTACTTC
CASSVMGGAGEETQYF
>many|TRBV27|TRBJ1-1|NA
TGTGCCAGCAGTTTATTCGGGGGAGTGGACACTGAAGCTTTCTTT
CASSLFGGVDTEAFF
>NA|TRBV19|TRBJ1-1|NA
TGTGCCAGTAGTATCGGGGGGATTTTGAACACTGAAGCTTTCTTT
CASSIGGILNTEAFF
>many|TRBV7-7|TRBJ2-5|NA
TGTGCCAGCAGCTTAAATCCAGGGGACACAGAGACCCAGTACTTC
CASSLNPGDTETQYF
>many|TRBV28|TRBJ1-2|TRBD1
TGTGCCAGCAGTTTACAGCCGGGACAGATCTATGGCTACACCTTC
CASSLQPGQIYGYTF
>NA|TRBV18|TRBJ1-1|NA
TGTGCCAGCTCCCCGGCAGGGAAGAACACTGAAGCTTTCTTT
CASSPAGKNTEAFF
>NA|TRBV11-1|TRBJ2-7|TRBD2
TGTGCCAGCAGCTCCTTGACTAGCGGGAGGTTCCACGAGCAGTACTTC
CASSSLTSGRFHEQYF
>NA|TRBV6-1|TRBJ2-4|NA
TGTGCCAGCAGTATAGTTGGGGTGGGGCCCAAAAACATTCAGTACTTC
CASSIVGVGPKNIQYF
>many|TRBV27|TRBJ2-1|TRBD2
TGTGCCAGCAGTTTTGTTGCGGGGGTAACCTACAATGAGCAGTTCTTC
CASSFVAGVTYNEQFF
>many|TRBV27|TRBJ1-5|TRBD1
TGTGCCAGCAGTTTATCCCGGACAGGCTCCAATCAGCCCCAGCATTTT
CASSLSRTGSNQPQHF
>many|TRBV2|TRBJ1-2|NA
TGTGCCATCTCTCCGGGTGGCTACACCTTC
CAISPGGYTF
>once|TRBV5-4|TRBJ1-1|NA
TGTGCCAGCAGCTTGGCTGCCGGAGTGAACACTGAAGCCTTCTTT
CASSLAAGVNTEAFF
>NA|TRBV24-1|TRBJ1-2|TRBD1
TGTGCCACCAGTGAGACAGGGGGCGCAGCTTTCTATGGCTACACCTTC
CATSETGGAAFYGYTF
>many|TRBV27|TRBJ2-7|NA
TGTGCCAGCAGTTTATCGTGGCGGGACACATACGAGCAGTACTTC
CASSLSWRDTYEQYF
>many|TRBV5-1|TRBJ2-5|NA
TGCGCCAGCAGCTTGGTGCCTTGGGACGGGGGAAAAGAGACCCAGTACTTC
CASSLVPWDGGKETQYF
>few|TRBV20-1|TRBJ1-6|NA
TGCAGTGCTAGAGATTACATACGAAATTCGCCCCTCCACTTT
CSARDYIRNSPLHF
>many|TRBV6-1|TRBJ1-2|TRBD1
TGTGCCAGCACCCTATTGGGACAGGGGGCACTCTATGGCTACACCTTC
CASTLLGQGALYGYTF
>few|TRBV6-2/TRBV6-3|TRBJ2-4|TRBD2
TGTGCCAGCAGCTCGGGACTAGCGGTAAACATTAAGTACTTC
CASSSGLAVNIKYF
>many|TRBV20-1|TRBJ1-2|NA
TGCAGTGCTAGTGCCACAGGGAACTATGGCTACACCTTC
CSASATGNYGYTF
>NA|TRBV20-1|TRBJ1-2|NA
TGCAGTGCTTCCGGGGCCCTCGGGGCCGGGTATGGCTACACCTTC
CSASGALGAGYGYTF
>NA|TRBV27|TRBJ1-2|NA
TGTGCCAGCAGTTTATCTGTCACGGCTGGGGGGGATGGCTACACCTTC
CASSLSVTAGGDGYTF
>many|TRBV12-3/TRBV12-4|TRBJ1-3|TRBD1
TGTGCCAGCAGTTCGACAGGGGAAGAAAACACCATATATTTT
CASSSTGEENTIYF
>NA|TRBV12-3/TRBV12-4|TRBJ1-1|NA
TGTGCCAGCAGCTTACCGGAGACCACTGAAGCTTTCTTT
CASSLPETTEAFF
>many|TRBV12-5|TRBJ1-2|TRBD1
TGTGCTAGTGGTTCAAATCGACAGGGGGTAGGTTATGGCTACACCTTC
CASGSNRQGVGYGYTF
>NA|TRBV9|TRBJ1-2|TRBD1
TGTGCCAGCAGCACTGGGGACAGGGCCTATGGCTACACCTTC
CASSTGDRAYGYTF
>many|TRBV28|TRBJ1-1|TRBD1
TGTGCCAGCAGAAACACAGGGGGCTGGATGAACACTGAAGCTTTCTTT
CASRNTGGWMNTEAFF